The next 2 T cell receptor beta chains were all read from a single sample in a study of human T cells and chemical hapten exposure. TCRdb ran MiXCR on the 5' RACE reads and lists one entry per CDR3 protein. This sample has more than 140,000 distinct CDR3 sequences; around 4.4% occur once, and the top ten carry more than 1.2%. Total RNA was isolated from unfractionated whole blood. These receptors were collected from a female donor in good health.

The chain links TRBV5-1 to TRBJ2-1, with 9 positions matching TRBD1. Germline trimming cut 5 bases from V and 8 bases from J; bases unmatched to any gene: 5. The CDR3 is made up of 13 amino acids. The germline CDR1 and CDR2 sequences are SGHRS and YFSETQ. The DNA of the CDR3 is TGCGCCAGCAGACTACAGGGGGCGGATGAGCAGTTCTTC. Its translation is CASRLQGADEQFF.

The CDR3 nucleotides read TGTGCCATCATGTCCCAAGAGACCCAGTACTTC. Its protein product is CAIMSQETQYF. This sequence joins TRBV10-3 and TRBJ2-5; D unclear. V lost 7 bases, J lost 1 base, and 4 bases lay in between. The CDR3 spans 11 residues. Germline values: CDR1 ENHRY, CDR2 SYGVKD.